This T cell receptor (beta chain) was recovered during a study of STAT5B mutations in CD4+ large granular lymphocyte leukemia (dated by TCRdb to between 2021 and 2024). About the investigation overall: Among healthy controls, the CDR3 'QG' motif was associated with a particular HLA allele. The study compared the TCRbeta repertoires of patients with CD4+ T-cell large granular lymphocyte leukemia against those of healthy blood donors. Flow cytometry on FACSCanto II or FACSVerse confirmed that purified fractions exceeded 95% purity among lymphocytes. Summary of the overall study and its limitations: The main leukemic clonotypes were found to be private to each patient, although around 24% of the main leukemic clonotypes were detected at low frequency in the non-leukemic repertoires of other patients. Enrichment of TRBV06-family usage was observed among the top patient clones (8/27) relative to healthy controls (2/35). Greater clonality appeared to be present in CD4-sorted patient repertoires than in healthy CD4+ repertoires, and the difference was retained after the putative leukemic clones were removed. Data were not HLA-matched; higher clonality in CD4+ versus CD8+ T-LGLL could reflect the relatively small sample size.

As encoded in the germline V gene, CDR1 is SGHTA while CDR2 is FQGNSA. From the cysteine up to the phenylalanine, the CDR3 has a length of 15 residues. Kept here is only the CDR3 DNA, which spans 45 bases and is read in frame from base 1. Unmatched junction bases come to 11, with V trimmed by 5 bases and J by 8 bases. Healthy controls were some 34 blood donors whose buffy coats came from the Finnish Red Cross blood service. All TCR-sequenced material derived from peripheral blood: patient blood samples and healthy donor buffy coats. Ficoll-Hypaque gradient centrifugation was used to isolate peripheral blood mononuclear cells. Magnetic purification was used to isolate CD4+ cells from the buffy coats of the healthy controls. The Gentra Puregene Cell and Tissue kit was used for genomic DNA extraction, and quantification was performed on a Qubit 2.0 fluorometer. The immunoSEQ assay at survey resolution was used to sequence TCRbeta rearrangements from genomic DNA. The authors processed their data as follows. In the TCR sequencing data, the lowest productive clonotype frequency that could be detected was 2.59 x 10-5. Analyses included only productive TCRbeta rearrangements, meaning complete and in-frame sequences. Sample clonality was computed as Simpson clonality in the immunoSEQ Analyzer version 3.0. Clones were categorized by frequency as very rare, small, medium, large (1-20%) or hyperexpanded (>20%). OLGA 1.2.3 estimated generation probabilities, VDJtools produced V-gene circos plots, VDJdb was queried for specificities, and GLIPH identified CDR3 motifs. This immuneACCESS table, as held by TCRdb, lists in-frame sequences with V and J called but not all clones. Of the missing ones, under half trace to an unresolved V gene in checked studies; the others have no known cause. V and J calls and clone size are given by that table; D and trimming were obtained from the DNA. Recorded for this sample are roughly 48,000 clones; approximately 70% of them occurred a single time. More than 1.5% of the sample is taken by the ten largest.

Of note for this clone: What this receptor recognizes is not known. Base-call qualities are not available, and no considerably larger clone is one nucleotide away.

The chain is made from TRBV7-2 and TRBJ2-1; TRBD1 aligns with 8 central bases. The sample comprised CD4+ T cells from blood buffy coats. This clonotype originated in a human donor in good health. The DNA reads as follows: TGTGCCAGCAGCCCCGGACAGGGTCGATTAGATGAGCAGTTCTTC. It translates to CASSPGQGRLDEQFF.